Below, 9 T cell receptor beta chains from the same sample are listed, as sequenced in a study of PD-1 blockade in classical Hodgkin lymphoma. Time point of the sample: cycle 4 day 1 (C4D1), after less than 7 weeks of nivolumab. Every patient was affected by relapse after autologous stem cell transplantation, while exposure to brentuximab vedotin was not uniform. Researchers used magnetic negative selection to pull out pure CD4+ T cells from thawed PBMCs. Profiled with immunoSEQ multiplex PCR; TCRdb holds only in-frame clones, not every one. There are about 28,000 clones in the sample; 70% to 80% occur only once, and roughly 0.52% lies in the top ten. This specimen consisted of CD4+ T cells from blood, obtained before the fourth cycle of nivolumab. Receptor source: a human donor with classical Hodgkin lymphoma.

The V gene is TRBV25-1, the J gene TRBJ1-4, with 7 bases aligning to TRBD1. V was clipped by 5 bases and J by 4 bases; unmatched bases: 10. CDR1 and CDR2 from the germline V gene are MGHDK and SYGVNS. CDR3 length: 16 amino acids. CDR3 coding DNA: TGTGCCAGCAGTTTTCCCCGACAGGGAGGTAATGAAAAACTGTTTTTT. It codes for CASSFPRQGGNEKLFF.

This clone was seen a few times. This chain joins TRBV28 and TRBJ2-5; TRBD2 matches at 10 bases. This CDR3 has 16 amino acids. Germline CDR1 is MDHEN and CDR2 is SYDVKM. The V and J ends lost 4 bases and 5 bases, in that order; junction bases with no gene match: 10. The CDR3 DNA is TGTGCCAGCAGTTGGGGGGGGCTAGCGGGAGTGGAGACCCAGTACTTC. Residues: CASSWGGLAGVETQYF. The whole variable domain, filled in from reference TRBV28 and TRBJ2-5, reads DVKVTQSSRYLVKRTGEKVFLECVQDMDHENMFWYRQDPGLGLRLIYFSYDVKMKEKGDIPEGYSVSREKKERFSLILESASTNQTSMYLCASSWGGLAGVETQYFGPGTRLLVL.

Remarks on this clone: Germline is not matched at one junction end, which may reflect a read error. The chain couples TRBV10-3 to TRBJ2-3; no clear D. CDR1 and CDR2 (germline): ENHRY, SYGVKD. CDR3 length: 16 residues. The CDR3 sequence: CAIREFAPINTDTQYF. The DNA for the CDR3 is TGTGCCATCAGGGAGTTTGCCCCCATTAACACAGATACGCAGTATTTT.

The chain uses TRBV5-6 and TRBJ2-3; D is ambiguous. The CDR3 extends over 15 amino acids. V lost 8 bases and J 2 bases, leaving 18 bases between the germline ends. From germline, CDR1 is SGHDT and CDR2 YYEEEE. The CDR3: CASTEERGFTDTQYF. DNA for the CDR3: TGTGCCAGTACCGAGGAGCGTGGGTTCACAGATACGCAGTATTTT.

V and J are TRBV7-2 and TRBJ2-7, with 9 nucleotides matching TRBD1. The CDR3 sequence is 15 residues long. Losses at the gene ends were 3 bases for V and 0 bases for J; bases not matched to a gene: 3. Germline V gene sequence: CDR1 SGHTA, CDR2 FQGNSA. Here the CDR3 DNA reads TGTGCCAGCAGCTTTAGGACAGGGGTCTCCTACGAGCAGTACTTC. Translating gives CASSFRTGVSYEQYF.

The V and J genes are TRBV18 and TRBJ2-1; the match to TRBD2 covers 8 bases. This CDR3 contains 14 residues. CDR1 is KGHSH and CDR2 is LQKENI in the germline V gene. V shed 8 bases, J shed 3 bases, and the junction held 6 bases outside the gene matches. This CDR3 reads CASSSGSGYNEQFF. CDR3 nucleotides: TGTGCCAGCAGCAGCGGGAGTGGCTACAATGAGCAGTTCTTC.

This clone was detected only once. This chain links TRBV7-6 with TRBJ2-3; unclear D gene. CDR1 SGHVS and CDR2 FNYEAQ come from the germline V gene. The CDR3 has 11 amino acids. Trimming took off 2 bases at V and 5 bases at J, with 2 bases between the two ends. The CDR3 sequence is CASSLRDTQYF. In DNA, the CDR3 is TGTGCCAGCAGCTTAAGAGATACGCAGTATTTT.

The chain joins TRBV9 to TRBJ1-1; D gene unclear. The germline gives CDR1 SGDLS, CDR2 YYNGEE. The CDR3 is made up of 14 amino acids. Trimming shortened V by 0 bases and J by 2 bases, and 8 bases separated the two germline ends. The CDR3 nucleotides read TGTGCCAGCAGCGTAGGGTCATTCAACACTGAAGCTTTCTTT. This gives the protein CASSVGSFNTEAFF.

The chain is built from TRBV10-3 and TRBJ1-2; TRBD1 aligns across 8 bases. The CDR3 consists of 15 residues. Germline V lookup: CDR1 ENHRY, CDR2 SYGVKD. After removal of 0 bases from V and 5 bases from J, the junction contained 5 bases not matched to a gene. In DNA, the CDR3 is TGTGCCATCAGTGAGTCCTGGGACAGGAGATATGGCTACACCTTC. Residues: CAISESWDRRYGYTF.